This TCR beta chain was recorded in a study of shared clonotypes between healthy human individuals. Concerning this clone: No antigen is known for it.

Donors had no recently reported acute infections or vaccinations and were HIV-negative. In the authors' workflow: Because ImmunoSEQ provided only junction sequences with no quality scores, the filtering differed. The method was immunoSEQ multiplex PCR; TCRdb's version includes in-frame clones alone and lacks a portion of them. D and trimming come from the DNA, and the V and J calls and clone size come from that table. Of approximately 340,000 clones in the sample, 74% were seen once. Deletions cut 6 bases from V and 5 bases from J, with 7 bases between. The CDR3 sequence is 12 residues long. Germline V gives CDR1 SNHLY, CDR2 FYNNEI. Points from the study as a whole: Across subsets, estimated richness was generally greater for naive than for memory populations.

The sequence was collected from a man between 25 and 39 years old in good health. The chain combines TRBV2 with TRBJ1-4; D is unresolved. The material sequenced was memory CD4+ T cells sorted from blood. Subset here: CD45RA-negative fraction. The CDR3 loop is CASSRGNEKLFF. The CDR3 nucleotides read TGTGCCAGCAGCCGAGGAAATGAAAAACTGTTTTTT.